The present entry profiles one T cell receptor beta chain with its context. The antigen is not known. Random hexamers were used to reverse transcribe an amount of about 0.45 to 1 ug RNA. Across 54 Vbeta and 13 Jbeta, TCR beta CDR3 was amplified with immunoSEQ multiplex PCR. TCRdb re-called the immunoSEQ multiplex PCR reads with MiXCR, one entry per CDR3 protein. Here the sample spans about 140,000 distinct CDR3 sequences, over 90% being singletons. The data belong to a study of CD8 T cells in Susac syndrome. Across the whole study: Each patient with Susac syndrome, at the time of blood draw, was therapy-naive, on corticosteroids, or on intravenous immunoglobulin alone. Regarding the study as a whole: In total CD8+ repertoires, sixteen Susac-specific public clones were detected, and CD8+ TEMRA repertoires contained five.

TEMRA cells were FACS-enriched, unlike CD8+ and CD4+ T cells, which were negatively isolated. Trimming removed 4 bases at V and 8 bases at J, with 6 bases between. There are 11 residues in the CDR3. Sample: CD8+ T cells from PBMCs. The receptor comes from a human donor with Susac syndrome. The rearrangement joins TRBV12-3 or TRBV12-4 to TRBJ2-1; D call uncertain. The CDR3 DNA reads TGTGCCAGCAGTTCGGAGCATGAGCAGTTCTTC. The encoded protein is CASSSEHEQFF.